Following are 26 T cell receptor beta chains from one sample sequenced in a study of fetal regulatory T cell absence and autoimmunity. Only in-frame clones appear in the TCRdb table, and some are missing; sequencing was by immunoSEQ multiplex PCR. The table has about 46,000 clones, 70% to 85% seen once. The sample taken for sequencing was cord blood. The origin of the receptors is a newborn boy with IPEX syndrome.

This chain links TRBV9 with TRBJ1-2; D unclear. V was shortened by 0 bases and J by 7 bases, with 16 bases between the two germline ends. The CDR3 runs 15 residues. Germline V gene data show CDR1 as SGDLS and CDR2 as YYNGEE. The CDR3 coding sequence is TGTGCCAGCAGCGTAGAGTTCCCCCAGGCGGGTGGCTACACCTTC. Protein: CASSVEFPQAGGYTF.

This sequence joins TRBV5-1 and TRBJ1-4, with D possibly TRBD1 on 5 matching bases. The germline V gene encodes CDR1 SGHRS and CDR2 YFSETQ. V shed 4 bases and J shed 8 bases, with 18 bases lying between them. This CDR3 is 15 amino acids long. The CDR3 protein is CASSQEPRRGEKLFF. DNA for the CDR3: TGCGCCAGCAGCCAGGAACCCCGGAGGGGAGAAAAACTGTTTTTT.

This chain connects TRBV2 to TRBJ1-1, with a tentative D call TRBD1 (5 bases). This CDR3 has 16 amino acids. Germline V gene lookup returns CDR1 SNHLY and CDR2 FYNNEI. V lost 6 bases and J lost 1, with 18 bases in between. CDR3 coding DNA: TGTGCCAGCAGCCGATGGGGGGGTTTACAGAACACTGAAGCTTTCTTT. Translated, it gives CASSRWGGLQNTEAFF. The full variable domain, its missing parts supplied by reference TRBV2 and TRBJ1-1, is EPEVTQTPSHQVTQMGQEVILRCVPISNHLYFYWYRQILGQKVEFLVSFYNNEISEKSEIFDDQFSVERPDGSNFTLKIRSTKLEDSAMYFCASSRWGGLQNTEAFFGQGTRLTVV.

This clone was counted a few times. Written as DNA, the CDR3 is TGCGCCAGCAGCTTGGCGGTAGGGGACAATTCACCCCTCCACTTT. Residues: CASSLAVGDNSPLHF. This sequence joins TRBV5-1 and TRBJ1-6, with a tentative D call TRBD1 (5 bases). The germline V gene encodes CDR1 SGHRS and CDR2 YFSETQ. Trimming took off 0 bases at V and 7 bases at J, with 11 bases between the two ends. The CDR3 is made up of 15 amino acids.

This chain connects TRBV6-5 to TRBJ2-5, with 10 bases matching TRBD2. This CDR3 region has 16 residues. V shed 2 bases and J 5 bases; nucleotides not matched to a gene: 8. Germline CDR1 and CDR2: MNHEY and SVGAGI. CDR3 amino acids: CASSYASGSPGETQYF. Written as DNA, the CDR3 is TGTGCCAGCAGTTACGCTAGCGGGAGCCCTGGGGAGACCCAGTACTTC.

This clone was observed a single time. The CDR3 loop is CASALNTDTQYF. CDR3 nucleotide sequence: TGCGCCAGCGCACTGAACACAGATACGCAGTATTTT. The chain uses TRBV10-2 and TRBJ2-3; D is unresolved. Trimming took 8 bases from V and 2 from J, leaving 8 bases between them. The CDR3 is 12 amino acids. Germline V gives CDR1 WSHSY, CDR2 SAAADI.

The CDR3 spells CASSYGLAGSSTDTQYF. As DNA, the CDR3 is TGCGCCAGCAGCTACGGACTAGCGGGAAGTAGCACAGATACGCAGTATTTT. The chain uses TRBV5-1 and TRBJ2-3; 12 positions match TRBD2. Unmatched junction bases numbered 5, after V lost 3 bases and J lost 0 bases. The length of the CDR3 is 17 residues. Germline V lookup: CDR1 SGHRS, CDR2 YFSETQ.

The V gene is TRBV5-3, the J gene TRBJ1-5; TRBD1 matches 12 bases. TRBV5-3 counts as an open reading frame of uncertain function. The CDR3 has 23 residues. The V segment lost 0 bases and the J segment 0 bases; nucleotides outside the gene matches: 19. The CDR3 here is CARSLAEKDLGTGGEGSNQPQHF. DNA for the CDR3: TGTGCCAGAAGCTTGGCCGAGAAAGATCTCGGGACAGGGGGCGAGGGTAGCAATCAGCCCCAGCATTTT.

The V call is TRBV6-5, the J call TRBJ2-3; maybe TRBD2 (7 bases). CDR3 length: 16 residues. The V gene lost 2 bases and the J gene lost 2 bases, with 14 bases spanning the gap. The V gene's germline CDR1 is MNHEY and CDR2 SVGAGI. The CDR3 DNA sequence: TGTGCCAGCAGTTACGGTGCGGGGGCCTCCACAGATACGCAGTATTTT. This encodes CASSYGAGASTDTQYF.

The J gene is TRBJ2-3, the V gene TRBV27; D not resolved. Germline V gene data show CDR1 as MNHEY and CDR2 as SMNVEV (reference sequence). The CDR3 is 13 residues long. V was shortened by 0 bases and J by 2 bases, with 3 bases between the two germline ends. The CDR3 sequence is CASSLSVTDTQYF. As DNA, the CDR3 is TGTGCCAGCAGTTTATCCGTCACAGATACGCAGTATTTT.

V usage is TRBV10-3 and J usage is TRBJ1-2; 11 bases are a match to TRBD1. The germline V gene encodes CDR1 ENHRY and CDR2 SYGVKD. The CDR3 runs 15 residues. With 7 bases clipped from V and 3 bases from J, the junction kept 7 bases outside the gene matches. CDR3 in amino acids: CAITGRTGGHYGYTF. CDR3 coding DNA: TGTGCCATCACTGGTCGGACAGGGGGCCACTATGGCTACACCTTC.

The chain links TRBV6-1 to TRBJ2-4, with D possibly TRBD2 on 5 matching bases. Trimming took off 10 bases at V and 1 base at J, with 17 bases between the two ends. Germline assignment: CDR1 MNHNS and CDR2 SASEGT. The CDR3 extends over 15 amino acids. CDR3 in DNA: TGTGCCACCAGCGAGCGGCTGGGGGCCAAAAACATTCAGTACTTC. Encoded protein: CATSERLGAKNIQYF.

The rearrangement joins TRBV5-1 to TRBJ1-2; the D is unclear. Looked up from germline, CDR1 is SGHRS and CDR2 is YFSETQ. The CDR3 has 13 amino acids. Trimming removed 4 bases from V and 4 bases from J, with 11 bases in between. The CDR3 here is CASSLGLGYGYTF. The CDR3 DNA sequence: TGCGCCAGCAGCCTAGGGCTAGGCTATGGCTACACCTTC.

V is TRBV7-2 and J is TRBJ2-7; TRBD2 matches at 7 bases. CDR1 and CDR2 (germline): SGHTA, FQGNSA. V dropped 4 bases and J dropped 0; count of bases not matched to a gene: 6. This CDR3 contains 15 residues. This chain's CDR3 is CASSSDSSGSYEQYF. The DNA of the CDR3 is TGTGCCAGCAGCTCCGACTCTAGCGGCTCCTACGAGCAGTACTTC.

CDR3: CASSLVTATNEKLFF. CDR3 sequence (DNA): TGTGCCAGCAGCTTAGTTACAGCAACTAATGAAAAACTGTTTTTT. This chain connects TRBV11-2 to TRBJ1-4; no firm D call. The V and J ends lost 1 base and 0 bases respectively, with 6 bases between them. CDR3 length: 15 residues. Germline CDR1 is SGHAT and CDR2 is FQNNGV.

The chain has TRBV29-1 and TRBJ2-7, with a tentative D call TRBD1 (6 bases). The CDR3 is 12 residues long. Germline-derived CDR1 and CDR2 are SQVTM and ANQGSEA. Trimming stripped 7 bases from V and 2 bases from J, with 12 bases between. In DNA, the CDR3 is TGCAGCGGTATCACAGGGCCCTACGAGCAGTACTTC. Amino acids: CSGITGPYEQYF.

The V call is TRBV7-9, the J call TRBJ1-2; D is unclear. With 1 base removed from V and 10 bases from J, the gap between germline ends came to 13 bases. There are 13 residues in the CDR3. Germline loops: CDR1 SEHNR, CDR2 FQNEAQ (reference sequence). The CDR3 DNA sequence: TGTGCCAGCAGCTTAGGGCAACGTGTGGACTACACCTTC. This encodes CASSLGQRVDYTF. Full variable domain (missing parts from reference TRBV7-9 and TRBJ1-2): DTGVSQNPRHKITKRGQNVTFRCDPISEHNRLYWYRQTLGQGPEFLTYFQNEAQLEKSRLLSDRFSAERPKGSFSTLEIQRTEQGDSAMYLCASSLGQRVDYTFGSGTRLTVV.

The chain recombines TRBV5-5 with TRBJ2-6; D perhaps matches TRBD1 (6 bases). CDR1 and CDR2 (germline): SGHKS, YYEKEE (reference sequence). The V end lost 0 bases, the J end lost 4 bases, and 11 bases lay between the germline ends. The CDR3 is 16 amino acids. DNA of the CDR3: TGTGCCAGCAGCTTGGGAGGGACACTGGGGGCCAACGTCCTGACTTTC. Encoded protein: CASSLGGTLGANVLTF.

This clone was seen just once. The V call is TRBV19, the J call TRBJ2-4; D is possibly TRBD1 (6 bases). Germline CDR1 reads LNHDA; CDR2 reads SQIVND (reference sequence). V was clipped by 4 bases and J by 8 bases, with 18 bases between them. This CDR3 comprises 15 residues. CDR3 sequence: CASSRSGQSKDIQYF. For the CDR3, the DNA is TGTGCCAGTAGTAGATCCGGACAGTCAAAGGACATTCAGTACTTC.

As to this clone: Other DNA sequences within the sample encode an identical CDR3. This rearrangement joins TRBV9 to TRBJ2-3; D might be TRBD2 (5 bases). Trimming cost V 1 base and J 1 base, with 10 bases left between them. CDR1 is SGDLS, CDR2 YYNGEE, per germline. This CDR3 is 15 amino acids long. CDR3 DNA: TGTGCCAGCAGCGTACGAGGGTATGGCACAGATACGCAGTATTTT. Its protein is CASSVRGYGTDTQYF.

The gene calls are TRBV19 and TRBJ1-5, with TRBD1 matching 7 bases. This CDR3 is 14 amino acids long. Germline V CDR1 and CDR2: LNHDA, SQIVND (reference sequence). Germline trimming cut 5 bases from V and 3 bases from J; bases unmatched to any gene: 4. For the CDR3, the DNA is TGTGCCAGTAGTCGGACAGGACTCAATCAGCCCCAGCATTTT. As protein: CASSRTGLNQPQHF.

J is TRBJ2-7 and V is TRBV10-3; TRBD1 matches at 9 bases. CDR1 is ENHRY and CDR2 is SYGVKD in the germline V gene. The trim removed 10 bases at V and 4 bases at J, leaving 5 bases unmatched. CDR3 size: 12 residues. The CDR3 loop is CATGTGTYEQYF. The CDR3 DNA reads TGTGCCACAGGGACAGGGACTTACGAGCAGTACTTC.

CDR3 amino acids: CARAPPRAQETQYF. In DNA form, the CDR3 reads TGTGCCAGGGCCCCCCCCAGGGCTCAAGAGACCCAGTACTTC. This sequence joins TRBV30 and TRBJ2-5, with D perhaps TRBD1 (5 bases). Germline V CDR1 and CDR2: GTSNPN, SVGIG (reference sequence). Trimming stripped 8 bases from V and 2 bases from J, with 18 bases between. This CDR3 comprises 14 residues.

The chain couples TRBV6-6 to TRBJ2-1; the match to TRBD1 covers 9 bases. Germline CDR1 reads MNHNY; CDR2 reads SVGAGI (reference sequence). Trimming at V came to 7 bases and at J to 2 bases, leaving 3 bases not matched to a gene. The CDR3 runs to 14 residues. The CDR3 DNA reads TGTGCCAGCATACAGGGGGCAACCTACAATGAGCAGTTCTTC. This sequence encodes CASIQGATYNEQFF.

V gene TRBV13 combines with J gene TRBJ2-5; D possibly corresponds to TRBD2 (6 bases). Per the germline V gene, CDR1 is PRHDT and CDR2 is FYEKMQ (reference sequence). Trimming pared 5 bases from V and 0 bases from J, leaving 16 bases between. This CDR3 comprises 16 residues. Here the CDR3 DNA reads TGTGCCAGCAGCCCCCCAGGGAGGCCATACCAAGAGACCCAGTACTTC. Amino acids: CASSPPGRPYQETQYF.

The V gene is TRBV19, the J gene TRBJ2-3, with 10 bases fitting TRBD1. J lost 4 bases, V lost 7 bases, and 8 bases had no gene match. Germline V lookup: CDR1 LNHDA, CDR2 SQIVND (reference sequence). The CDR3 runs 15 residues. CDR3 protein: CASTIGDRGPDTQYF. In nucleotides, the CDR3 is TGTGCCAGTACCATCGGGGACAGGGGACCAGATACGCAGTATTTT.